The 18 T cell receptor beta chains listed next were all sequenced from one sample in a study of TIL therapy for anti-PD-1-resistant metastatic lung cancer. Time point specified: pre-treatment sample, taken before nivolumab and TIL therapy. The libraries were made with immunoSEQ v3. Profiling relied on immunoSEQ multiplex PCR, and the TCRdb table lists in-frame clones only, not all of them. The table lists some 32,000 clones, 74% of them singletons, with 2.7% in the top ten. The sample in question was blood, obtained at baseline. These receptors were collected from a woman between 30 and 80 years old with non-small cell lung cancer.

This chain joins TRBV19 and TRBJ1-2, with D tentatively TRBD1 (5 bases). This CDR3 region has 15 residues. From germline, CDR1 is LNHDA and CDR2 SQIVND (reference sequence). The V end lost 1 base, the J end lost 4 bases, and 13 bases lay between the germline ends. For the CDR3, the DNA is TGTGCCAGTAGTATAGCCGGGACTCCGCCCTATGGCTACACCTTC. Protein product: CASSIAGTPPYGYTF.

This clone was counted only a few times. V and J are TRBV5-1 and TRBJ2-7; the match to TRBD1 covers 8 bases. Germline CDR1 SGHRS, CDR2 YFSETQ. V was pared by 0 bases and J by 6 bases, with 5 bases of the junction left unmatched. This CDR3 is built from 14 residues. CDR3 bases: TGCGCCAGCAGCTTGGATGGCAGGGGGCTCGAGCAGTACTTC. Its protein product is CASSLDGRGLEQYF.

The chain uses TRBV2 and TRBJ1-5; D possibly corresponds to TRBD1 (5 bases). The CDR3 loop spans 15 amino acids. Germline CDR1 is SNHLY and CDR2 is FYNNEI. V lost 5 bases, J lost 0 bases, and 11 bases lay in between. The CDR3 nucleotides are TGTGCCAGCAGTCCACGGGACGGTAGCAATCAGCCCCAGCATTTT. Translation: CASSPRDGSNQPQHF.

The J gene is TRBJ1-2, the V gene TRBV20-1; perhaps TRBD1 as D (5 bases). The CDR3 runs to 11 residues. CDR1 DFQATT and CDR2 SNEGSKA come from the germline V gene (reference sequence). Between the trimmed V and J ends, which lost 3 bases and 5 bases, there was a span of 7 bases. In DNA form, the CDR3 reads TGCAGTGCTAGGACAGTTTATGGCTACACCTTC. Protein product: CSARTVYGYTF.

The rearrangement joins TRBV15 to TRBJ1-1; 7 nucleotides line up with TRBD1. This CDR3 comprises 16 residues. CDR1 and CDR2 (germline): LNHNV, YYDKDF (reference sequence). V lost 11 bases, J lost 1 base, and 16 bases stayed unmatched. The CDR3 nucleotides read TGTGCCGTAAGTACAGGGGAACAAATGCCGAACACTGAAGCTTTCTTT. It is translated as CAVSTGEQMPNTEAFF.

CDR3 DNA sequence: TGTGCCAGCAGAGATGGACTAGGCCGGTACGAGCAGTACTTC. Protein: CASRDGLGRYEQYF. This sequence joins TRBV27 and TRBJ2-7; 7 positions match TRBD2. The germline V gene has CDR1 MNHEY and CDR2 SMNVEV (reference sequence). After removal of 6 bases from V and 4 bases from J, the junction contained 9 bases not matched to a gene. This CDR3 is built from 14 residues.

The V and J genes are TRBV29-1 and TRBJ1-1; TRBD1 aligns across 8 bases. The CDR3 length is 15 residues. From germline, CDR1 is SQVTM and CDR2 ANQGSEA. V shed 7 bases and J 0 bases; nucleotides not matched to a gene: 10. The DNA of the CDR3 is TGCAGCGCACCGAGGACAGGGCTTATGAACACTGAAGCTTTCTTT. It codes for CSAPRTGLMNTEAFF.

The chain's CDR3 is CASSPSGSPSETQYF. The CDR3 bases are TGTGCCAGCAGCCCGAGCGGGAGTCCCTCTGAGACCCAGTACTTC. The chain is built from TRBV5-4 and TRBJ2-5; 8 positions agree with TRBD2. Germline V gene lookup returns CDR1 SGHNT and CDR2 YYREEE (reference sequence). This CDR3 is built from 15 residues. The trim removed 4 bases at V and 5 bases at J, leaving 10 bases unmatched.

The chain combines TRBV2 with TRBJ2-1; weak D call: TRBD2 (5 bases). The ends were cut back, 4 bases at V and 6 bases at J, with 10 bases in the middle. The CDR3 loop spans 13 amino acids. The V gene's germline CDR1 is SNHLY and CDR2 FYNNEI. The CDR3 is CASSVRRFNEQFF. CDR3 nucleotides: TGTGCCAGCAGTGTCAGGAGGTTCAATGAGCAGTTCTTC.

This chain's CDR3 is CASSSIASYNEQFF. CDR3 sequence (DNA): TGTGCCAGCAGCTCGATTGCGTCCTACAATGAGCAGTTCTTC. J is TRBJ2-1 and V is TRBV11-2; D gene ambiguous. Trimming stripped 4 bases from V and 1 base from J, with 8 bases between. This CDR3 has 14 residues. Germline CDR1 is SGHAT and CDR2 is FQNNGV.

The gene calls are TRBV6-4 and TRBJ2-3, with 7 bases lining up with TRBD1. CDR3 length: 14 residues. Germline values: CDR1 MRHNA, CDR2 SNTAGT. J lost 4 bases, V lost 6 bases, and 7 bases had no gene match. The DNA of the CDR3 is TGTGCCAGCAGCGCAACAGGGGCGGCAGATACGCAGTATTTT. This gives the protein CASSATGAADTQYF.

CDR3 amino acids: CASSLGRSGKMNEQYF. CDR3 DNA: TGTGCCAGCAGCTTAGGTCGGTCAGGGAAAATGAACGAGCAGTACTTC. The rearrangement joins TRBV11-2 to TRBJ2-7, with TRBD1 as a possible D gene (5 bases). CDR3 length: 16 residues. Per the germline V gene, CDR1 is SGHAT and CDR2 is FQNNGV. The germline V and J ends were trimmed by 1 base and 5 bases, with 18 bases remaining between them. Variable domain in full (rest from reference TRBV11-2 and TRBJ2-7): EAGVAQSPRYKIIEKRQSVAFWCNPISGHATLYWYQQILGQGPKLLIQFQNNGVVDDSQLPKDRFSAERLKGVDSTLKIQPAKLEDSAVYLCASSLGRSGKMNEQYFGPGTRLTVT.

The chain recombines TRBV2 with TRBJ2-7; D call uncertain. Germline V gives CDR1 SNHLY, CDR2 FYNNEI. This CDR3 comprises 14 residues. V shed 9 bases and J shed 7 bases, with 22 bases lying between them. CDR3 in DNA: TGTGCCAGTTTCGAGGCGCCCACGGGCTGGGAGCAGTACTTC. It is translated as CASFEAPTGWEQYF.

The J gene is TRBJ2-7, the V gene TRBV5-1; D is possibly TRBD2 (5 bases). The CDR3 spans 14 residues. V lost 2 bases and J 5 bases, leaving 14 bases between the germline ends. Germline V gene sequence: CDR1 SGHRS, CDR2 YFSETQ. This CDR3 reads CASSFEGAYNEQYF. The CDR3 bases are TGCGCCAGCAGCTTTGAGGGAGCTTACAACGAGCAGTACTTC.

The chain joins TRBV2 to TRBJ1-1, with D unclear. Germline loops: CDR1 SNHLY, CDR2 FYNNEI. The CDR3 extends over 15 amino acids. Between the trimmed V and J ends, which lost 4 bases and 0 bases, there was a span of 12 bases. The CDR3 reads CASSGFEAMNTEAFF. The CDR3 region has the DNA TGTGCCAGCAGTGGTTTTGAGGCTATGAACACTGAAGCTTTCTTT.

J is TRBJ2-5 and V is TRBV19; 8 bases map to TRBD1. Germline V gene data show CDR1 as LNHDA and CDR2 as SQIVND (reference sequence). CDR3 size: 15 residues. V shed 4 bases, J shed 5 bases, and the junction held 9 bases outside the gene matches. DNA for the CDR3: TGTGCCAGTAGTACTTCGGGACAGGTTTATGAGACCCAGTACTTC. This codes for CASSTSGQVYETQYF.

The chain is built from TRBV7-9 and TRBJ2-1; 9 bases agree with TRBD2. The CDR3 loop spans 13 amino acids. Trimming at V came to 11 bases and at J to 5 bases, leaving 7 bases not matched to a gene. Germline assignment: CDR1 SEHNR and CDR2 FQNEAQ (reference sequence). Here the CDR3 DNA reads TGTGCCGGAGAGCTAGCGGGGAACAATGAGCAGTTCTTC. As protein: CAGELAGNNEQFF.

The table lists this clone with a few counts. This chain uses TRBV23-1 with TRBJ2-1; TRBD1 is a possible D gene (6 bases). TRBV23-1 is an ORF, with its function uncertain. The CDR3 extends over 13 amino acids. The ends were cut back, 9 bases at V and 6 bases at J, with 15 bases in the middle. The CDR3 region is CARNREGRNEQFF. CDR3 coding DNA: TGCGCCAGAAACAGGGAAGGTCGCAATGAGCAGTTCTTC.